This is a list of T cell receptor beta chains from one sample in a study of shared clonotypes between healthy human individuals. Assay used: immunoSEQ multiplex PCR; TCRdb lists only in-frame clones, some missing. The sample shows millions of clones, around 95% of them seen only once. Material: naive CD4+ T cells sorted from blood. These receptors were obtained from a man between 18 and 29 years old in good health. Both conserved end residues are part of each CDR3. The D gene is left open where the match is weak. The size entry is marked missing in some rows and otherwise reads once, few, many or a size class.

d_gene: NA
abundance: NA
v_gene: TRBV7-2
j_gene: TRBJ2-7
CDR3nt: TGTGCCAGCAGTCCTCAGTCCGTGGCCTACGAGCAGTACTTC
CDR3aa: CASSPQSVAYEQYF

d_gene: TRBD2
abundance: once
v_gene: TRBV9
j_gene: TRBJ2-2
CDR3nt: TGTGCCAGCAGCGGGACTAGCGGGAGGGCCGGGGAGCTGTTTTTT
CDR3aa: CASSGTSGRAGELFF

d_gene: TRBD2
abundance: NA
v_gene: TRBV10-1
j_gene: TRBJ2-2
CDR3nt: TGCGCCAGCAGTGGGGCGGGAGCCGGGGAGCTGTTTTTT
CDR3aa: CASSGAGAGELFF

d_gene: TRBD1
abundance: NA
v_gene: TRBV5-4
j_gene: TRBJ1-4
CDR3nt: TGTGCCAGCAGCCCCCGGTCGGGACAGGTCAATGAAAAACTGTTTTTT
CDR3aa: CASSPRSGQVNEKLFF

d_gene: NA
abundance: NA
v_gene: TRBV30
j_gene: TRBJ1-2
CDR3nt: TGTGCCTGGAGTGACAGGGTTAGGAGCTATGGCTACACCTTC
CDR3aa: CAWSDRVRSYGYTF

d_gene: TRBD1
abundance: once
v_gene: TRBV2
j_gene: TRBJ1-5
CDR3nt: TGTGCCAGCAGTTACAGGACAGGGGAAAATCAGCCCCAGCATTTT
CDR3aa: CASSYRTGENQPQHF

d_gene: TRBD1
abundance: NA
v_gene: TRBV28
j_gene: TRBJ1-1
CDR3nt: TGTGCCAGCACAGGGGGCCTTACTGAAGCTTTCTTT
CDR3aa: CASTGGLTEAFF

d_gene: TRBD1
abundance: NA
v_gene: TRBV6-1
j_gene: TRBJ2-7
CDR3nt: TGTGCCAGCAGTGCGAGGGACAGGGGGCTTCGACGAGGGGACTTC
CDR3aa: CASSARDRGLRRGDF

d_gene: NA
abundance: few
v_gene: TRBV11-2
j_gene: TRBJ1-2
CDR3nt: TGTGCCAGCAGCTCCCCGGACAGCCGTTATTATGGCTACACCTTC
CDR3aa: CASSSPDSRYYGYTF

d_gene: NA
abundance: NA
v_gene: TRBV6-6
j_gene: TRBJ2-1
CDR3nt: TGTGCCAGCAGTTACTCGCGGGATGAGCAGTTCTTC
CDR3aa: CASSYSRDEQFF

d_gene: NA
abundance: NA
v_gene: TRBV28
j_gene: TRBJ1-5
CDR3nt: TGTGCCAGCAGTGGACTATTAGGGGAAAGGCAGCCCCAGCATTTT
CDR3aa: CASSGLLGERQPQHF

d_gene: NA
abundance: NA
v_gene: TRBV5-1
j_gene: TRBJ1-1
CDR3nt: TGCGCCAGCAGCCCGTCCGGGGGCAAGGAGACTGAAGCTTTCTTT
CDR3aa: CASSPSGGKETEAFF

d_gene: NA
abundance: NA
v_gene: TRBV5-6
j_gene: TRBJ1-2
CDR3nt: TGTGCCAGCAGCTTGAACAGCCTAGACTATGGCTACACCTTC
CDR3aa: CASSLNSLDYGYTF

d_gene: NA
abundance: NA
v_gene: TRBV5-1
j_gene: TRBJ2-7
CDR3nt: TGCGCCAGCAGCTCGGGACACCTCTACGAGCAGTACTTC
CDR3aa: CASSSGHLYEQYF

d_gene: NA
abundance: NA
v_gene: TRBV27
j_gene: TRBJ1-5
CDR3nt: TGTGCCAGCAGGGGCGGGCAGGATCTTAGCAATCAGCCCCAGCATTTT
CDR3aa: CASRGGQDLSNQPQHF

d_gene: NA
abundance: NA
v_gene: TRBV7-6
j_gene: TRBJ2-5
CDR3nt: TGTGCCAGCAGCTCCATTAATGGGGGCACCAGGGAGACCCAGTACTTC
CDR3aa: CASSSINGGTRETQYF

d_gene: NA
abundance: NA
v_gene: TRBV28
j_gene: TRBJ1-5
CDR3nt: TGTGCCAGCAACATCGGAGCGGCTTCTGGTGCCCAGCATTTT
CDR3aa: CASNIGAASGAQHF

d_gene: TRBD1
abundance: NA
v_gene: TRBV28
j_gene: TRBJ1-2
CDR3nt: TGTGCCAGCAGTTTAGAGGGGGCGGGAGGCTACACCTTC
CDR3aa: CASSLEGAGGYTF

d_gene: NA
abundance: NA
v_gene: TRBV5-1
j_gene: TRBJ2-5
CDR3nt: TGCGCCAGCAGCTACCCGGAGGAGACCCAGTACTTC
CDR3aa: CASSYPEETQYF

d_gene: TRBD1
abundance: NA
v_gene: TRBV9
j_gene: TRBJ2-7
CDR3nt: TGTGCCAGCAGCGTAGGACAGGGGGCTTCCTACGAGCAGTACTTC
CDR3aa: CASSVGQGASYEQYF

d_gene: TRBD1
abundance: NA
v_gene: TRBV19
j_gene: TRBJ1-5
CDR3nt: TGTGCCAGTAGTATAGACCCGACAGGGCATAGCAATCAGCCCCAGCATTTT
CDR3aa: CASSIDPTGHSNQPQHF

d_gene: NA
abundance: NA
v_gene: TRBV6-1
j_gene: TRBJ2-7
CDR3nt: TGTGCCAGCAGTAAAGACAGATACGAGCAGTACTTC
CDR3aa: CASSKDRYEQYF

d_gene: TRBD1
abundance: NA
v_gene: TRBV7-9
j_gene: TRBJ1-5
CDR3nt: TGTGCCAGCAGCTTAGCAGGACAGGGACCCCAGCATTTT
CDR3aa: CASSLAGQGPQHF

d_gene: NA
abundance: NA
v_gene: TRBV18
j_gene: TRBJ1-5
CDR3nt: TGTGCCAGCTCACCAACAGAGCGTCAGCCCCAGCATTTT
CDR3aa: CASSPTERQPQHF

d_gene: TRBD2
abundance: NA
v_gene: TRBV18
j_gene: TRBJ2-2
CDR3nt: TGTGCCAGCTCACCACCTTCAGTAGCGGGGGGAACCGGGGAGCTGTTTTTT
CDR3aa: CASSPPSVAGGTGELFF

d_gene: NA
abundance: NA
v_gene: TRBV25-1
j_gene: TRBJ1-3
CDR3nt: TGTGCCAGCGGGGGTTCGAACTCTGGAAACACCATATATTTT
CDR3aa: CASGGSNSGNTIYF

d_gene: TRBD1
abundance: NA
v_gene: TRBV6-1
j_gene: TRBJ2-2
CDR3nt: TGTGCCAGCAGTGAATACAGGGGAAACACCGGGGAGCTGTTTTTT
CDR3aa: CASSEYRGNTGELFF

d_gene: NA
abundance: NA
v_gene: TRBV9
j_gene: TRBJ1-2
CDR3nt: TGTGCCAGCAGCGGAGTGGGGGGCCACTATGGCTACACCTTC
CDR3aa: CASSGVGGHYGYTF

d_gene: TRBD2
abundance: NA
v_gene: TRBV7-8
j_gene: TRBJ2-3
CDR3nt: TGTGCCAGCAGCTCCCGACTAGCGGGAGAGGTCCCAGATACGCAGTATTTT
CDR3aa: CASSSRLAGEVPDTQYF

d_gene: TRBD2
abundance: NA
v_gene: TRBV19
j_gene: TRBJ2-7
CDR3nt: TGTGCCAGTAGTATGGGCGGGAGTTGGGAGCAGTACTTC
CDR3aa: CASSMGGSWEQYF

d_gene: TRBD1
abundance: once
v_gene: TRBV5-1
j_gene: TRBJ2-2
CDR3nt: TGCGCCAGCGAGAGAGGACAGGGAAACACCGGGGAGCTGTTTTTT
CDR3aa: CASERGQGNTGELFF

d_gene: NA
abundance: NA
v_gene: TRBV4-1
j_gene: TRBJ1-1
CDR3nt: TGCGCCAGCAGCCAAGCGACAGGAATGAACACTGAAGCTTTCTTT
CDR3aa: CASSQATGMNTEAFF

d_gene: NA
abundance: NA
v_gene: TRBV27
j_gene: TRBJ2-7
CDR3nt: TGTGCCAGCAGCCGATCCCCATTGGGGGCTACCCCGACCTACGAGCAGTACTTC
CDR3aa: CASSRSPLGATPTYEQYF

d_gene: NA
abundance: NA
v_gene: TRBV28
j_gene: TRBJ1-1
CDR3nt: TGTGCCAGCAGTTTCTCCGGGGCGCGCACTGAAGCTTTCTTT
CDR3aa: CASSFSGARTEAFF

d_gene: NA
abundance: NA
v_gene: TRBV30
j_gene: TRBJ1-4
CDR3nt: TGTGCCTGGAGTGCCACAGGGCTAAGAGGCGAAAAACTGTTTTTT
CDR3aa: CAWSATGLRGEKLFF

d_gene: NA
abundance: NA
v_gene: TRBV10-1
j_gene: TRBJ2-5
CDR3nt: TGCGCCAGCAGGTTAGACGAGACCCAGTACTTC
CDR3aa: CASRLDETQYF

d_gene: TRBD2
abundance: NA
v_gene: TRBV15
j_gene: TRBJ2-7
CDR3nt: TGTGCCACCAGCAGAGCCCCACTTAGCGGGAAGGCCTACGAGCAGTACTTC
CDR3aa: CATSRAPLSGKAYEQYF

d_gene: TRBD1
abundance: once
v_gene: TRBV28
j_gene: TRBJ2-7
CDR3nt: TGTGCCAGCAGTAAAGCCGGGACAGGGTTTTCCTACGAGCAGTACTTC
CDR3aa: CASSKAGTGFSYEQYF

d_gene: NA
abundance: NA
v_gene: TRBV30
j_gene: TRBJ2-1
CDR3nt: TGTGCCTGGAGTGTACTAGCTCTTTACAATGAGCAGTTCTTC
CDR3aa: CAWSVLALYNEQFF

d_gene: NA
abundance: NA
v_gene: TRBV5-6
j_gene: TRBJ1-6
CDR3nt: TGTGCCAGCAGCTTGCTGCCGGGAAATAATTCACCCCTCCACTTT
CDR3aa: CASSLLPGNNSPLHF

d_gene: TRBD2
abundance: NA
v_gene: TRBV5-1
j_gene: TRBJ2-1
CDR3nt: TGCGCCAGCAGCTCGGGACTAGCGGTTTACAATGAGCAGTTCTTC
CDR3aa: CASSSGLAVYNEQFF

d_gene: NA
abundance: NA
v_gene: TRBV9
j_gene: TRBJ2-7
CDR3nt: TGTGCCAGCAACAGACAGTCCCCGTTTTACGAGCAGTACTTC
CDR3aa: CASNRQSPFYEQYF

d_gene: NA
abundance: NA
v_gene: TRBV7-2
j_gene: TRBJ2-7
CDR3nt: TGTGCCAGCAGCGCCCCCCTCGCCCACTACGAGCAGTACTTC
CDR3aa: CASSAPLAHYEQYF

d_gene: NA
abundance: NA
v_gene: TRBV11-2
j_gene: TRBJ1-2
CDR3nt: TGTGCCAGCAGCTTCCAGGGTGGGGGTTATGGCTACACCTTC
CDR3aa: CASSFQGGGYGYTF

d_gene: TRBD1
abundance: NA
v_gene: TRBV19
j_gene: TRBJ1-2
CDR3nt: TGTGCCAGTAGTGGTCCCGGGACAGGGGTTTCAGGCTACACCTTC
CDR3aa: CASSGPGTGVSGYTF

d_gene: TRBD1
abundance: once
v_gene: TRBV5-5
j_gene: TRBJ1-6
CDR3nt: TGTGCCAGCAGCCCATTACAGGGGCAGGGTTCACCCCTCCACTTT
CDR3aa: CASSPLQGQGSPLHF

d_gene: NA
abundance: NA
v_gene: TRBV7-6
j_gene: TRBJ1-5
CDR3nt: TGTGCCAGCAGCTTAGCCTACGGGGGGGGACCTAATCAGCCCCAGCATTTT
CDR3aa: CASSLAYGGGPNQPQHF

d_gene: NA
abundance: NA
v_gene: TRBV7-2
j_gene: TRBJ2-4
CDR3nt: TGTGCCAGCAGCTTAGTGGAAAACATTCAGTACTTC
CDR3aa: CASSLVENIQYF

d_gene: TRBD1
abundance: NA
v_gene: TRBV5-1
j_gene: TRBJ1-5
CDR3nt: TGCGCCAGCAGCCCGAATCCGGCCGGGACAGGGATCAATCAGCCCCAGCATTTT
CDR3aa: CASSPNPAGTGINQPQHF

d_gene: NA
abundance: few
v_gene: TRBV18
j_gene: TRBJ2-1
CDR3nt: TGTGCCAGCTCACCACAAAGGGGGAGGGGCTACAATGAGCAGTTCTTC
CDR3aa: CASSPQRGRGYNEQFF